Shown below are 16 T cell receptor beta chains from a single sample sequenced in a study of T-cell reconstitution after alpha-beta-depleted transplantation in children. Unique molecular identifiers were used to barcode this TCRbeta library. TCRdb used MiXCR to reprocess the PCR reads, holding one entry per CDR3 protein. The table has roughly 590,000 distinct CDR3 sequences, roughly 15% seen once; the top ten hold 1.1%. This sample comprised PBMCs from the stem cell graft donor, obtained from the stem cell graft. The receptor set was obtained from a human donor who donated a stem cell graft to a child with acute myeloid leukemia.

This clonotype was observed a few times. This sequence joins TRBV20-1 and TRBJ2-7, with D perhaps TRBD1 (6 bases). The CDR3 consists of 13 residues. CDR1 and CDR2 (germline): DFQATT, SNEGSKA (reference sequence). The V end lost 2 bases, the J end lost 2 bases, and 10 bases lay between the germline ends. CDR3 coding DNA: TGCAGTGCTAGATTGGGACAAACCTACGAGCAGTACTTC. Amino acid sequence: CSARLGQTYEQYF.

The CDR3 sequence: CASSLTGGVGETQYF. CDR3 coding DNA: TGTGCCAGCAGCTTAACGGGGGGGGTCGGAGAGACCCAGTACTTC. The chain uses TRBV7-2 and TRBJ2-5; 8 nucleotides match TRBD2. V dropped 2 bases and J dropped 4; count of bases not matched to a gene: 6. The V gene's germline CDR1 is SGHTA and CDR2 FQGNSA. This CDR3 region has 15 residues. Using reference TRBV7-2 and TRBJ2-5 for the parts outside the CDR3, the full variable domain is GAGVSQSPSNKVTEKGKDVELRCDPISGHTALYWYRQSLGQGLEFLIYFQGNSAPDKSGLPSDRFSAERTGGSVSTLTIQRTQQEDSAVYLCASSLTGGVGETQYFGPGTRLLVL.

This clonotype has only a few counts. V gene TRBV20-1 combines with J gene TRBJ2-3; 10 bases line up with TRBD2. V gave up 5 bases and J gave up 1 base; unmatched junction bases: 6. The CDR3 is 15 amino acids. From germline, CDR1 is DFQATT and CDR2 SNEGSKA (reference sequence). The CDR3 spells CSAYTSGVRTDTQYF. The CDR3 DNA reads as TGCAGTGCTTATACTAGCGGGGTCCGCACAGATACGCAGTATTTT.

The J gene is TRBJ1-1, the V gene TRBV4-1; D remains unclear. The CDR3 length is 16 residues. V was trimmed by 4 bases and J by 1 base, leaving 16 bases between them. The germline gives CDR1 MGHRA, CDR2 YSYEKL. The CDR3 loop is CASSPRPLPANTEAFF. The CDR3 nucleotides read TGCGCCAGCAGCCCGAGACCCCTCCCGGCGAACACTGAAGCTTTCTTT.

This chain connects TRBV20-1 to TRBJ2-1; 7 bases line up with TRBD2. This CDR3 spans 17 amino acids. V lost 7 bases to trimming and J lost 0 bases; unmatched junction nucleotides: 15. The germline CDR1 and CDR2 sequences are DFQATT and SNEGSKA (reference sequence). CDR3 nucleotide sequence: TGCAGTGTCCCCCAGCGGGGAGGGGCCAGCTCCTACAATGAGCAGTTCTTC. This sequence encodes CSVPQRGGASSYNEQFF.

The chain has TRBV7-9 and TRBJ2-6; 7 bases map to TRBD1. V gave up 6 bases and J gave up 2 bases; unmatched junction bases: 10. Germline CDR1 and CDR2: SEHNR and FQNEAQ (reference sequence). CDR3 length: 17 amino acids. This CDR3 reads CASSLRTGETGANVLTF. CDR3 nucleotides: TGTGCCAGCAGTCTACGGACAGGAGAAACTGGGGCCAACGTCCTGACTTTC. The full variable domain, in which reference TRBV7-9 and TRBJ2-6 provide the parts outside the CDR3, is DTGVSQNPRHKITKRGQNVTFRCDPISEHNRLYWYRQTLGQGPEFLTYFQNEAQLEKSRLLSDRFSAERPKGSFSTLEIQRTEQGDSAMYLCASSLRTGETGANVLTFGAGSRLTVL.

This clonotype was detected only a few times. The chain couples TRBV9 to TRBJ2-7; D is perhaps TRBD1 (6 bases). This CDR3 is built from 15 residues. Trimming removed 4 bases from V and 4 bases from J, with 18 bases in between. From germline, CDR1 is SGDLS and CDR2 YYNGEE. CDR3 DNA sequence: TGTGCCAGCAGCCCCCCCGGGACACTAATTTACGAGCAGTACGTC. This encodes CASSPPGTLIYEQYV.

This clonotype was detected ten times or more. The chain carries TRBV5-1 and TRBJ1-4; D possibly corresponds to TRBD1 (5 bases). Looked up from germline, CDR1 is SGHRS and CDR2 is YFSETQ. Trimming removed 7 bases at V and 5 bases at J, with 15 bases between. The CDR3 totals 14 residues. CDR3 coding DNA: TGCGCCAGCGCTGAGGGGAAAGGGAATGAAAAACTGTTTTTT. Protein product: CASAEGKGNEKLFF.

This clonotype was picked up one time. This sequence joins TRBV5-6 and TRBJ2-2; D is perhaps TRBD2 (5 bases). This CDR3 contains 16 residues. Looked up from germline, CDR1 is SGHDT and CDR2 is YYEEEE. V lost 4 bases and J lost 4, with 17 bases in between. The CDR3 spells CASSRKRSYPTGELFF. The CDR3 DNA reads as TGTGCCAGCAGCCGCAAGCGGAGCTACCCCACCGGGGAGCTGTTTTTT.

In this sample, this clonotype turned up many times. The rearrangement uses TRBV7-3 and TRBJ2-1; unclear D gene. This CDR3 spans 15 amino acids. Per germline, CDR1 SGHTA and CDR2 FQGTGA. Trimming removed 2 bases at V and 2 bases at J, with 10 bases between. CDR3 sequence (DNA): TGTGCCAGCAGCTTAGTGGGTTCACCCTACAATGAGCAGTTCTTC. This encodes CASSLVGSPYNEQFF.

The rearrangement links TRBV27 to TRBJ2-7; 9 bases are shared with TRBD2. V dropped 3 bases and J dropped 1; count of bases not matched to a gene: 7. Per the germline V gene, CDR1 is MNHEY and CDR2 is SMNVEV (reference sequence). The CDR3 loop spans 16 amino acids. In DNA form, the CDR3 reads TGTGCCAGCAGTTTGAACCTAGCGGGGACTTCCTACGAGCAGTACTTC. Residues: CASSLNLAGTSYEQYF.

This clonotype turned up a few times. The CDR3 sequence: CASSVGPLGGDEQFF. CDR3 DNA sequence: TGTGCCAGCAGCGTAGGCCCCTTAGGGGGGGATGAGCAGTTCTTC. The rearrangement joins TRBV9 to TRBJ2-1; tentatively, D is TRBD2 (7 bases). V was pared by 0 bases and J by 8 bases, with 15 bases between. Germline values: CDR1 SGDLS, CDR2 YYNGEE. This CDR3 has 15 residues. The full variable domain, with the rest looked up from reference TRBV9 and TRBJ2-1, is DSGVTQTPKHLITATGQRVTLRCSPRSGDLSVYWYQQSLDQGLQFLIQYYNGEERAKGNILERFSAQQFPDLHSELNLSSLELGDSALYFCASSVGPLGGDEQFFGPGTRLTVL.

This clonotype showed up many times. The chain uses TRBV20-1 and TRBJ1-1; D remains ambiguous. The germline V and J ends were trimmed by 0 bases and 5 bases, with 10 bases remaining between them. This CDR3 spans 13 amino acids. Per the germline V gene, CDR1 is DFQATT and CDR2 is SNEGSKA (reference sequence). This chain's CDR3 is CSARDKQWTEAFF. In DNA, the CDR3 is TGCAGTGCTAGAGACAAGCAGTGGACTGAAGCTTTCTTT.

This clonotype was counted only a few times. The chain combines TRBV5-1 with TRBJ2-7, with D perhaps TRBD1 (5 bases). From germline, CDR1 is SGHRS and CDR2 YFSETQ. The V and J ends lost 3 bases and 0 bases respectively, with 13 bases between them. The CDR3 consists of 15 residues. The CDR3 DNA reads as TGCGCCAGCAGCTGGTCCGACAGCATCTCCTACGAGCAGTACTTC. Amino acids: CASSWSDSISYEQYF.

This chain links TRBV7-2 with TRBJ2-1; 12 bases are a match to TRBD2. V lost 5 bases and J lost 8; bases outside the gene matches: 16. CDR3 length equals 18 residues. Germline V lookup: CDR1 SGHTA, CDR2 FQGNSA. DNA of the CDR3: TGTGCCAGCAGCCCCTTGGGCCATCTAGCGGGGGGGGTCCATGAGCAGTTCTTC. Its protein is CASSPLGHLAGGVHEQFF. Variable domain in full (rest from reference TRBV7-2 and TRBJ2-1): GAGVSQSPSNKVTEKGKDVELRCDPISGHTALYWYRQSLGQGLEFLIYFQGNSAPDKSGLPSDRFSAERTGGSVSTLTIQRTQQEDSAVYLCASSPLGHLAGGVHEQFFGPGTRLTVL.

This clonotype was seen a handful of times. This sequence joins TRBV12-3 or TRBV12-4 and TRBJ2-3, with D possibly TRBD2 on 7 matching bases. This CDR3 spans 16 amino acids. V lost 7 bases and J lost 5, with 22 bases in between. The CDR3 DNA follows: TGTGCCAGCACCCGTGCGCTAGGCGGGGGCGTAGATACGCAGTATTTT. It encodes CASTRALGGGVDTQYF.